The clone carrying this T cell receptor (beta chain) occurred many times. Unique molecular identifiers were built into the TCRbeta library. Each CDR3 protein is one row after TCRdb ran MiXCR on the PCR reads. The data hold approximately 200,000 distinct CDR3 sequences, with more than 14% observed a single time. The data stem from a study of T-cell reconstitution after alpha-beta-depleted transplantation in children. Germline V gene lookup returns CDR1 SGHRS and CDR2 YFSETQ. The germline V and J ends were trimmed by 0 bases and 5 bases, with 8 bases remaining between them. The CDR3 is 13 amino acids. Here the sequenced sample was PBMCs from the stem cell graft donor, taken from the stem cell graft. This chain connects TRBV5-1 to TRBJ2-5, with D tentatively TRBD2 (5 bases). The receptor was isolated from a human donor who donated a stem cell graft to a child with acute lymphoblastic leukemia. CDR3 bases: TGCGCCAGCAGCTTGGGGGGAGATGAGACCCAGTACTTC. Its translation: CASSLGGDETQYF.